This T cell receptor (beta chain) derives from a study of T cells expressing NK-cell markers. At the level of the study: CD3+CD56+NKG2C+, CD3+CD56+NKG2C- and CD3+CD56-NKG2C+ T cells, once sorted, supplied the TCR beta repertoires.

Findings and limits, study-wide: These clonotypes additionally ranked first within the CD3+CD56-NKG2C+ fraction of several donors.

Germline CDR1 is SGHNT and CDR2 is YYREEE (reference sequence). This CDR3 contains 15 residues. Notes on this clonotype: Its cognate antigen is unknown.

Using the 5' RACE reads, TCRdb records one entry per CDR3 protein without DNA. The table lists some 450,000 distinct CDR3 sequences, with about 7.3% in the top ten. The specimen was blood T cells: a sorted CD56 or NKG2C T cell subset, CD4+ or CD8+ T cells, or bulk PBMC T cells (not recorded which). The chain joins TRBV5-4 to TRBJ2-1. The sequence derives from a woman between 18 and 69 years old in good health. The CDR3 region is CASSLGVGYYNEQFF. Full variable domain (remainder filled in from reference TRBV5-4 and TRBJ2-1): ETGVTQSPTHLIKTRGQQVTLRCSSQSGHNTVSWYQQALGQGPQFIFQYYREEENGRGNFPPRFSGLQFPNYSSELNVNALELDDSALYLCASSLGVGYYNEQFFGPGTRLTVL.